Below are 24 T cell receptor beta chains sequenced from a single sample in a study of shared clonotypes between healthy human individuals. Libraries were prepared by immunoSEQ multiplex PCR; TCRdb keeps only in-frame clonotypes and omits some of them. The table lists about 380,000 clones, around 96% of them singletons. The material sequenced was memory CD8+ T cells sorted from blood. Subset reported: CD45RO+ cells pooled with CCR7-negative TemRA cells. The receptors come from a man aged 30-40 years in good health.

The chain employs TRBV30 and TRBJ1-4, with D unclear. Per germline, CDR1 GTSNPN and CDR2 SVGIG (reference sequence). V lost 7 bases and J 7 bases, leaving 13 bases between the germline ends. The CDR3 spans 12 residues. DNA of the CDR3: TGTGCCTCCAGCAAGAGAGGTGAAAAACTGTTTTTT. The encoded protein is CASSKRGEKLFF.

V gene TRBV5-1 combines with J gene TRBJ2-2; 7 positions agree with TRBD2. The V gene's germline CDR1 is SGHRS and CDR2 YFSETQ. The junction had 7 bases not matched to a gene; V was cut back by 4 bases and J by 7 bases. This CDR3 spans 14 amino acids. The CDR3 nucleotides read TGCGCCAGCAGCGAGGGCGGGAGCCGCGGGGAGCTGTTTTTT. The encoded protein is CASSEGGSRGELFF.

The CDR3 is CASSQGDGFTDTQYF. CDR3 nucleotides: TGCGCCAGCAGCCAAGGGGACGGATTCACAGATACGCAGTATTTT. The chain carries TRBV5-1 and TRBJ2-3; TRBD1 or TRBD2 may be the D gene (5 bases each). V was cut by 4 bases and J by 2 bases, with 14 bases left in between. Germline CDR1 SGHRS, CDR2 YFSETQ. The CDR3 is 15 residues long. The full variable domain, completed using reference TRBV5-1 and TRBJ2-3, is KAGVTQTPRYLIKTRGQQVTLSCSPISGHRSVSWYQQTPGQGLQFLFEYFSETQRNKGNFPGRFSGRQFSNSRSEMNVSTLELGDSALYLCASSQGDGFTDTQYFGPGTRLTVL.

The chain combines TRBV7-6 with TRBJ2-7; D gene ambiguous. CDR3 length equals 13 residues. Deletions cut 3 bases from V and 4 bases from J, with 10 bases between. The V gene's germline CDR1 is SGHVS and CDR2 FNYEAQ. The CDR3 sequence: CASSFGGLYEQYF. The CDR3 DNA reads TGTGCCAGCAGCTTTGGTGGGTTATACGAGCAGTACTTC. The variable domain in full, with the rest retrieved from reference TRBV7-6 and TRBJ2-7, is GAGVSQSPRYKVTKRGQDVALRCDPISGHVSLYWYRQALGQGPEFLTYFNYEAQQDKSGLPNDRFSAERPEGSISTLTIQRTEQRDSAMYRCASSFGGLYEQYFGPGTRLTVT.

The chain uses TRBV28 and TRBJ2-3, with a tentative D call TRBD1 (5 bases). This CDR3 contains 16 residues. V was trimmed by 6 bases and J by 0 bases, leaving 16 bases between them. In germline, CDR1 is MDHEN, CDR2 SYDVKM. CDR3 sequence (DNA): TGTGCCAGCAGCGAAGGGGCCCACTCTAGCACAGATACGCAGTATTTT. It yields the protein CASSEGAHSSTDTQYF.

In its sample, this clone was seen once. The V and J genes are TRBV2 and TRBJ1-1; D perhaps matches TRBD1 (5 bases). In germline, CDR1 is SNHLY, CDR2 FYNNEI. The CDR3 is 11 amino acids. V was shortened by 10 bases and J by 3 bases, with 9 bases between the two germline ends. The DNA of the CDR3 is TGTGCCACCAAGGGGCACACTGAAGCTTTCTTT. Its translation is CATKGHTEAFF.

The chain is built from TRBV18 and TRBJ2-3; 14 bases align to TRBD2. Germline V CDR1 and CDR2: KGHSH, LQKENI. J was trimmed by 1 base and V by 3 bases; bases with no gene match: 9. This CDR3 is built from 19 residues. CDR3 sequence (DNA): TGTGCCAGCTCACCCCGACTAGCGGGAGGGCCGTTCGGCACAGATACGCAGTATTTT. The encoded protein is CASSPRLAGGPFGTDTQYF.

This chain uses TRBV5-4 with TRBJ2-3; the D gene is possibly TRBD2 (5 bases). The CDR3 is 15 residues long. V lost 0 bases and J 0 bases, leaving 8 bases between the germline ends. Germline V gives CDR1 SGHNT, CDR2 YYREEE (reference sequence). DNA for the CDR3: TGTGCCAGCAGCTTGGTTAGCGTTAGCACAGATACGCAGTATTTT. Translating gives CASSLVSVSTDTQYF.

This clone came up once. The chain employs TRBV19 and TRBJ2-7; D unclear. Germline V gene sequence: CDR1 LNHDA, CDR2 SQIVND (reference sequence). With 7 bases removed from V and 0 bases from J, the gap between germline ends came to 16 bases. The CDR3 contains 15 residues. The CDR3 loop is CASTFSSESSYEQYF. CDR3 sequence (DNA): TGTGCCAGTACCTTCAGCAGCGAAAGCTCCTACGAGCAGTACTTC.

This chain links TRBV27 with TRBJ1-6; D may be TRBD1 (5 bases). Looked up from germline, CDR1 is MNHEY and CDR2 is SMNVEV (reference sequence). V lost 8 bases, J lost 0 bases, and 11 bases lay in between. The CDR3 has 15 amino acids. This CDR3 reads CASQGLGSYNSPLHF. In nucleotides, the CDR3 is TGTGCCAGCCAGGGCCTAGGCTCCTATAATTCACCCCTCCACTTT.

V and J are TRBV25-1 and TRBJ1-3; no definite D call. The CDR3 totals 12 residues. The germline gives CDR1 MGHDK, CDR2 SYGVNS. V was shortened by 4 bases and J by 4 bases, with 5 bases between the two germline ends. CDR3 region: CASSAKGNTIYF. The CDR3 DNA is TGTGCCAGCAGTGCCAAGGGAAACACCATATATTTT. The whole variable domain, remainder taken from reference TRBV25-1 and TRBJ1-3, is EADIYQTPRYLVIGTGKKITLECSQTMGHDKMYWYQQDPGMELHLIHYSYGVNSTEKGDLSSESTVSRIRTEHFPLTLESARPSHTSQYLCASSAKGNTIYFGEGSWLTVV.

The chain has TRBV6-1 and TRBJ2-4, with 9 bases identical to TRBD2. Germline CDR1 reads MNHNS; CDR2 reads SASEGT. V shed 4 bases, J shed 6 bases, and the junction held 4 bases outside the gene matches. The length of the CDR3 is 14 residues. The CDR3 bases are TGTGCCAGCAGTGGGGGGACTAGCAGAAACATTCAGTACTTC. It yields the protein CASSGGTSRNIQYF.

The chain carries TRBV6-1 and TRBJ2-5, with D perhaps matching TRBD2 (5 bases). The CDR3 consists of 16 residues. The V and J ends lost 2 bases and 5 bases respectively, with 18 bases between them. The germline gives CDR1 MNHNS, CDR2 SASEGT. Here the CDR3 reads CASSERRPSGYETQYF. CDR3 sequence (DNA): TGTGCCAGCAGTGAAAGGAGGCCCTCGGGGTATGAGACCCAGTACTTC.

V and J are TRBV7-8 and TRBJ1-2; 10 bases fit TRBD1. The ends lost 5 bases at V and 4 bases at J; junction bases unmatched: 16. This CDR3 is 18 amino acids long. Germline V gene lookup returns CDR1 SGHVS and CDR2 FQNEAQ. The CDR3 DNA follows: TGTGCCAGCAGCCCACCGGGGGGACAGGGGCATCATTTCTATGGCTACACCTTC. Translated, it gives CASSPPGGQGHHFYGYTF.

CDR3 sequence reads: CASSVTGTSGSQYF. The CDR3, as DNA: TGTGCCAGCAGTGTGACCGGGACTAGCGGGAGCCAGTACTTC. The chain joins TRBV25-1 to TRBJ2-7; 14 bases agree with TRBD2. V lost 4 bases and J lost 10; bases outside the gene matches: 6. In germline, CDR1 is MGHDK, CDR2 SYGVNS. CDR3 size: 14 residues.

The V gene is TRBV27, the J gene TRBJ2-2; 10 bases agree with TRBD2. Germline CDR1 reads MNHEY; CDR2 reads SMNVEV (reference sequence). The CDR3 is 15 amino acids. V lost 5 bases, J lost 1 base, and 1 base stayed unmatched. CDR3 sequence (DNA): TGTGCCAGCAGTATAGCGGGAGGGAACACCGGGGAGCTGTTTTTT. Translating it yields CASSIAGGNTGELFF.

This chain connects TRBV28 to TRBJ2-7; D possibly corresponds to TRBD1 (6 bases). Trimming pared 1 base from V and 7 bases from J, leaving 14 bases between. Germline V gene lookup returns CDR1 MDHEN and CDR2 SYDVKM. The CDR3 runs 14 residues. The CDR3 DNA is TGTGCCAGCAGTTTATATCCAGGGGCTGGGGAGCAGTACTTC. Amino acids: CASSLYPGAGEQYF.

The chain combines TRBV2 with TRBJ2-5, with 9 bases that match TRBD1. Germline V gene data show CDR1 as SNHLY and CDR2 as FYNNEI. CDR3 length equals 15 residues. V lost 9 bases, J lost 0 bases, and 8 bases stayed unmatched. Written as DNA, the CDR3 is TGTGCCAGATCCCGGGACAGGGCGTACCAAGAGACCCAGTACTTC. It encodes CARSRDRAYQETQYF.

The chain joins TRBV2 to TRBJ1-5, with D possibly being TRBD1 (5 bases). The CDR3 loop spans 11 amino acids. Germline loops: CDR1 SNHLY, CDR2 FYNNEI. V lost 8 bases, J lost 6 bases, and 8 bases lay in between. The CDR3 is CASGGTQPQHF. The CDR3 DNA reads TGTGCCAGCGGGGGGACTCAGCCCCAGCATTTT.

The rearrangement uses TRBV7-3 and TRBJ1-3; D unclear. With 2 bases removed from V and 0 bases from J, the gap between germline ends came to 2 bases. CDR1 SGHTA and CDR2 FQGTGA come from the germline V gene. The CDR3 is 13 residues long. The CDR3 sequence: CASSLHSGNTIYF. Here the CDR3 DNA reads TGTGCCAGCAGCTTACACTCTGGAAACACCATATATTTT.

CDR3 nucleotides: TGTGCCAGCAGCCGCCCCGTGGCGGGCTCACCGTACCAAGAGACCCAGTACTTC. This gives the protein CASSRPVAGSPYQETQYF. This chain joins TRBV7-9 and TRBJ2-5, with D perhaps matching TRBD2 (5 bases). V was trimmed by 5 bases and J by 0 bases, leaving 22 bases between them. This CDR3 has 18 amino acids. Germline CDR1 is SEHNR and CDR2 is FQNEAQ (reference sequence).

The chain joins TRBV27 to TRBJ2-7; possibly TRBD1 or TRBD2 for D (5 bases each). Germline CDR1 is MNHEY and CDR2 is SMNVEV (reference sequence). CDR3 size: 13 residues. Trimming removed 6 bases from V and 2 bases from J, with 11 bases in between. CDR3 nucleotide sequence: TGTGCCAGCAGAGGGACGAGCACCTACGAGCAGTACTTC. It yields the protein CASRGTSTYEQYF.

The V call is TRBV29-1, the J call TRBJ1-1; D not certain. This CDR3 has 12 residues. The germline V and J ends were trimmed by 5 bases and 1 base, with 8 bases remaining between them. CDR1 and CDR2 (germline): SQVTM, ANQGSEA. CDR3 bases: TGCAGCGTTTATCGAGAGAACACTGAAGCTTTCTTT. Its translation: CSVYRENTEAFF.

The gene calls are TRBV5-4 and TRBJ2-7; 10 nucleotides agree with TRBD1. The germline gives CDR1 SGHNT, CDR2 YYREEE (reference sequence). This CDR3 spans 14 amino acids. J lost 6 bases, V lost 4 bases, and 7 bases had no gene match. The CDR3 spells CASSLRDRGVEQYF. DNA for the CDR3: TGTGCCAGCAGCCTCCGGGACAGGGGTGTCGAGCAGTACTTC.